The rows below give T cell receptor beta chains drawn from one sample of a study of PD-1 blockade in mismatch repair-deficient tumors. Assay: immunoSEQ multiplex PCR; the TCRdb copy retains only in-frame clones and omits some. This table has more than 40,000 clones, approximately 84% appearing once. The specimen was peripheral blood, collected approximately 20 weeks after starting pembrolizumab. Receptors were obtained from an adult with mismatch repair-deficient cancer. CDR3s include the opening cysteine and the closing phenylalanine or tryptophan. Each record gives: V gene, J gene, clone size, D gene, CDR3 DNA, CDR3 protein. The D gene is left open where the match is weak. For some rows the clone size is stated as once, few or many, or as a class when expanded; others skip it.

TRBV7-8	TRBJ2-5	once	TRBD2	TGTGCCAGCAGCGCCGTACTAGCGGGAGTCGGAGAGACCCAGTACTTC	CASSAVLAGVGETQYF
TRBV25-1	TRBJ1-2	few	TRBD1	TGTGCCAGCATCGGACAGGCGAATGGCTACACCTTC	CASIGQANGYTF
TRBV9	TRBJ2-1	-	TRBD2	TGTGCCAGCAGCGCCCCGGGAGGGTGGAATGAGCAGTTCTTC	CASSAPGGWNEQFF
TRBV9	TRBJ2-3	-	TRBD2	TGTGCCAGCAGCGTCAGTAGCGGGATCACAGATACGCAGTATTTT	CASSVSSGITDTQYF
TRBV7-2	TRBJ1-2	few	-	TGTGCCAGCAGCTTAGTAGGGCAGGGTTATGGCTACACCTTC	CASSLVGQGYGYTF
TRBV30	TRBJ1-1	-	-	TGTGCCTGGAGTGTCTCGAGGGTACGCCCGAACACTGAAGCTTTCTTT	CAWSVSRVRPNTEAFF
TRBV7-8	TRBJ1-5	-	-	TGTGCCAGCAGCTGGCCCGGGGACTCTCAGCCCCAGCATTTT	CASSWPGDSQPQHF
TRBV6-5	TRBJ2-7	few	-	TGTGCCAGCACGGAGGGACCCGCTAGGGGAGAGCAGTACTTC	CASTEGPARGEQYF
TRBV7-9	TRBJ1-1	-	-	TGTGCCAGCAGCTTAGGGCAGAAGAACACTGAAGCTTTCTTT	CASSLGQKNTEAFF
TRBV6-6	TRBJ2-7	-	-	TGTGCCAGCAGTTATGGCGGGTCGGAGCAGTACTTC	CASSYGGSEQYF
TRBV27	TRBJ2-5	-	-	TGTGCCAGCAGTTTGACGGGTTGGTCAGAACAAGAGACCCAGTACTTC	CASSLTGWSEQETQYF
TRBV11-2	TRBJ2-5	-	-	TGTGCCAGCAGCCCAAGTGGCGGATACCAAGAGACCCAGTACTTC	CASSPSGGYQETQYF
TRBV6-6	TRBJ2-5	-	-	TGTGCCAGCAGTTACCCCCAGGGACGGCAAGAGACCCAGTACTTC	CASSYPQGRQETQYF
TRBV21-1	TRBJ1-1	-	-	TGTGCCAGCAGCGCTACCGGGACACTGAACACTGAAGCTTTCTTT	CASSATGTLNTEAFF
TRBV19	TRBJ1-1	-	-	TGTGCCACTCATCGGGAAGGGGGATTGGGTGAAGCTTTCTTT	CATHREGGLGEAFF
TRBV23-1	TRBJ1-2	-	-	TGCGCCAGCAGTCAAATACAGATACAGAGCTGTGGGAATGGCTACACCTTC	CASSQIQIQSCGNGYTF
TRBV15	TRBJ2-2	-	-	TGTGCCACCAGCAGGATCGGGCGGGGGAACACCGGGGAGCTGTTTTTT	CATSRIGRGNTGELFF
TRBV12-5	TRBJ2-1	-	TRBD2	TGTGCTAGTGGTTTGGTACCACGGGACGGCGGCGGGAGGTATTTCTTCCCCTACAATGAGCAGTTCTTC	CASGLVPRDGGGRYFFPYNEQFF
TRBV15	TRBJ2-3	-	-	TGTGCCACCAGCGGGAGATCCTTTAGCACAGATACGCAGTATTTT	CATSGRSFSTDTQYF
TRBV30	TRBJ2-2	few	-	TGTGCCTGGAGTGTACGACCCCTAACAGTGGGAGAGCTGTTTTTT	CAWSVRPLTVGELFF
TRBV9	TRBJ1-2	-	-	TGTGCCAGCAGCGTGGACCCCGACTATGGCTACACCTTC	CASSVDPDYGYTF
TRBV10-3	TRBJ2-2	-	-	TGTGCCATCAGTGAGTACGAGGACACCGGGGAGCTGTTTTTT	CAISEYEDTGELFF
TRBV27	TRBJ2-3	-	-	TGTGCCAGCAGTTACTCCCAAACTAGCACAGATACGCAGTATTTT	CASSYSQTSTDTQYF
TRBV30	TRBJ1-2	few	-	TGTGCCTGGAGCAGACAGGCCGGGGATGGCTACACCTTC	CAWSRQAGDGYTF
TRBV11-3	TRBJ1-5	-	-	TGTGCCAGCAGCTTAGGTTTAGGTCAGCCCCAGCATTTT	CASSLGLGQPQHF
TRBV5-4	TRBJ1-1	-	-	TGTGCCAGCAGCTTGTTTTTCCCAACCCGGAACACTGAAGCTTTCTTT	CASSLFFPTRNTEAFF
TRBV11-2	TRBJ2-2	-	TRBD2	TGTGCCAGCCTGCCTGGGGGCGGGAGGAGAACCGGGGAGCTGTTTTTT	CASLPGGGRRTGELFF
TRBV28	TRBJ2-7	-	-	TGTGCCAGCAGTTCCCAGAGGGGGGCGACTTACGAGCAGTACTTC	CASSSQRGATYEQYF
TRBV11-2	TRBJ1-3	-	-	TGTGCCAGCAGCTTATCCCTCGGGGGCTCTGGAAACACCATATATTTT	CASSLSLGGSGNTIYF
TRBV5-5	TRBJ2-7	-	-	TGTGCCAGCAGCCATACAGGGTTCGACGAGCAGTACTTC	CASSHTGFDEQYF
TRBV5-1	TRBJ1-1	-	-	TGCGCCAGCAGCAGAGGGGGCACTGAAGCTTTCTTT	CASSRGGTEAFF
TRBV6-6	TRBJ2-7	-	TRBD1	TGTGCCAGCAGTTACCCGGGACAGGGTTTAACCTACGAGCAGTACTTC	CASSYPGQGLTYEQYF
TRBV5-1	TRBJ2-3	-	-	TGCGCCAGCGGTCCCACAGCGAACGCTGACACAGATACGCAGTATTTT	CASGPTANADTDTQYF
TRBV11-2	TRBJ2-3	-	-	TGTGCCAGCAGCTTAGCTCGGGGCACAGATACGCAGTATTTT	CASSLARGTDTQYF
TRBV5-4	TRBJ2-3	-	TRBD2	TGTGCCAGCAGCTCGGGACTAGCGGGACTGGATACGCAGTATTTT	CASSSGLAGLDTQYF
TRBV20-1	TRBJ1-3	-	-	TGCAGTGCTAGGGGAGGAAACACCATATATTTT	CSARGGNTIYF
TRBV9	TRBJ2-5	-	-	TGTGCCAGCAGCGTAGAGGAGACCCAGTACTTC	CASSVEETQYF
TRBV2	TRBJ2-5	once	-	TGTGCCAGCAGGCTCTCCGAGACCCAGTACTTC	CASRLSETQYF
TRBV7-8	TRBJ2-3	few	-	TGTGCCAGCAGCTTACCGCAGGAGAGCGTCCCAGATACGCAGTATTTT	CASSLPQESVPDTQYF
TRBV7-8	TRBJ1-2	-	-	TGTGCCAGCAGTATTCGCCCCTCGGCGGGAAACTATGGCTACACCTTC	CASSIRPSAGNYGYTF
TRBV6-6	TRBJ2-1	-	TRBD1	TGTGCCAGCAGTTACTCGAGAACAGGGGGCTCTTATGAGCAGTTCTTC	CASSYSRTGGSYEQFF
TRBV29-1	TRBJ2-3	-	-	TGCAGCGTATATGGGGAGTCCACAGATACGCAGTATTTT	CSVYGESTDTQYF
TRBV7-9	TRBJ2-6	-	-	TGTGCCAGCAGCTATGGCAGCTCTGGGGCCAACGTCCTGACTTTC	CASSYGSSGANVLTF
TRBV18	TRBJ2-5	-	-	TGTGCCAGCTCACCCCTCGGGGAGACCCAGTACTTC	CASSPLGETQYF
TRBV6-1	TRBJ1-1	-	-	TGTGCCAGCAGGACAGGCAAAATGAACACTGAAGCTTTCTTT	CASRTGKMNTEAFF
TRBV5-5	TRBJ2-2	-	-	TGTGCCAGCAGCATAAGGGACGCCGGGGAGCTGTTTTTT	CASSIRDAGELFF
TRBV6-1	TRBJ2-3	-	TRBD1	TGTGCCAGCACGGGATTGGGACAGGGGACAGATACGCAGTATTTT	CASTGLGQGTDTQYF
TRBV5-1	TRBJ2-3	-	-	TGCGCCAGCAGAGTGAAGGAGCGGTCTTACACAGATACGCAGTATTTT	CASRVKERSYTDTQYF
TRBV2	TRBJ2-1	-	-	TGTGCCAGCAGGAGAACCGGGACAGGGGGACTAGCGGGCGCCCTCAATGAGCAGTTCTTC	CASRRTGTGGLAGALNEQFF
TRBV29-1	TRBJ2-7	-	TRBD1	TGCAGCGTTGACGACAGGGGCGAGCAGTACTTC	CSVDDRGEQYF